The 18 T cell receptor beta chains listed next were all sequenced from one sample in a study of vaccination effects on CD4 cells after COVID-19. These receptors lack a known antigen. The method was immunoSEQ multiplex PCR; TCRdb's version includes in-frame clones alone and lacks a portion of them. The sample has over 80,000 clones; over 70% are singletons. Viral peptide pools were used in the ViraFEST assay to expand antigen-specific CD4+ T cells, and sequencing came afterward. CD4+ T cell isolation took place after approximately 11 days of culture. Every participant took two doses of the BNT162b2 or mRNA-1273 vaccine. This specimen consisted of CD4+ T cells from PBMCs cultured with HCoV-OC43 spike peptides, obtained after COVID-19 vaccination. Noted subset: HCoV-OC43 spike overlapping peptide pool stimulation. The receptors were gathered from a human donor who received a COVID-19 vaccine.

The rearrangement links TRBV6-5 to TRBJ2-2; maybe TRBD2 (6 bases). The V end lost 8 bases, the J end lost 6 bases, and 13 bases lay between the germline ends. This CDR3 is built from 13 residues. The germline gives CDR1 MNHEY, CDR2 SVGAGI. In DNA form, the CDR3 reads TGTGCCAGCCAACGCGGGGTAGCCGGGGAGCTGTTTTTT. This translates into CASQRGVAGELFF.

The rearrangement joins TRBV5-1 to TRBJ2-3; TRBD2 aligns across 11 bases. Germline V gene lookup returns CDR1 SGHRS and CDR2 YFSETQ. The trim removed 4 bases at V and 3 bases at J, leaving 7 bases unmatched. This CDR3 has 16 residues. The CDR3 loop is CASSRGASGGTDTQYF. CDR3 sequence (DNA): TGCGCCAGCAGCCGGGGGGCTAGCGGGGGGACAGATACGCAGTATTTT.

CDR3 in amino acids: CASGRQGRRTEAFF. DNA of the CDR3: TGTGCCAGCGGTAGACAGGGAAGGCGAACTGAAGCTTTCTTT. The V and J genes are TRBV6-6 and TRBJ1-1; 7 positions agree with TRBD1. The length of the CDR3 is 14 residues. Germline V gene sequence: CDR1 MNHNY, CDR2 SVGAGI (reference sequence). The V segment lost 8 bases and the J segment 5 bases; nucleotides outside the gene matches: 11.

This chain joins TRBV3-1 (or the pseudogene TRBV3-2) and TRBJ2-3; D gene uncertain. From germline, CDR1 is LGHDT and CDR2 YNNKEL (reference sequence). V lost 1 base to trimming and J lost 4 bases, with 9 bases between them. The CDR3 loop spans 14 amino acids. CDR3 loop: CASSQGVGADTQYF. As DNA, the CDR3 is TGTGCCAGCAGCCAAGGGGTTGGGGCAGATACGCAGTATTTT.

The chain uses TRBV3-1 (or the pseudogene TRBV3-2) and TRBJ2-5, with no clear D. The V end was cut by 2 bases, the J end by 5 bases, with 15 bases between. Germline V gene sequence: CDR1 LGHDT, CDR2 YNNKEL (reference sequence). The CDR3 is 15 residues long. In DNA, the CDR3 is TGTGCCAGCAGCCAAACACAGTTGGGTCTGGAGACCCAGTACTTC. This sequence encodes CASSQTQLGLETQYF.

This clone was recorded a few times. The rearrangement joins TRBV7-2 to TRBJ2-7, with TRBD1 matching over 7 bases. Germline CDR1 SGHTA, CDR2 FQGNSA. The junction had 9 bases not matched to a gene; V was cut back by 5 bases and J by 2 bases. CDR3 length: 15 amino acids. In nucleotides, the CDR3 is TGTGCCAGCAGCCTACAGGGGACGGTAACCTACGAGCAGTACGTC. Its protein is CASSLQGTVTYEQYV.

A single count supports this clone. The V and J genes are TRBV6-5 and TRBJ2-1; D is unresolved. Germline assignment: CDR1 MNHEY and CDR2 SVGAGI. The CDR3 runs to 15 residues. Trimming stripped 2 bases from V and 0 bases from J, with 8 bases between. CDR3 in amino acids: CASSYGVPSYNEQFF. Written as DNA, the CDR3 is TGTGCCAGCAGTTACGGGGTCCCCTCCTACAATGAGCAGTTCTTC.

The genes are TRBV6-1 and TRBJ1-1, with D tentatively TRBD1 (6 bases). CDR1 is MNHNS and CDR2 is SASEGT in the germline V gene. The CDR3 has 14 amino acids. The V end lost 6 bases, the J end lost 1 base, and 12 bases lay between the germline ends. DNA for the CDR3: TGTGCCAGCAGCTCGCGGACAGCGAACACTGAAGCTTTCTTT. It yields the protein CASSSRTANTEAFF.

This chain joins TRBV29-1 and TRBJ2-1; D is perhaps TRBD1 or TRBD2 (6 bases each). The length of the CDR3 is 12 residues. The germline V gene has CDR1 SQVTM and CDR2 ANQGSEA. The V gene lost 6 bases and the J gene lost 6 bases, with 12 bases spanning the gap. CDR3 amino acids: CSVTPGANEQFF. CDR3 DNA sequence: TGCAGCGTGACCCCGGGGGCCAATGAGCAGTTCTTC.

This clone was seen a handful of times. The chain combines TRBV5-6 with TRBJ2-1; the match to TRBD2 covers 12 bases. The CDR3 is made up of 16 amino acids. The J segment lost 5 bases and the V segment lost 4 bases, leaving 7 bases of the junction unmatched. CDR1 and CDR2 from the germline V gene are SGHDT and YYEEEE. Here the CDR3 reads CASSRTTSGGNNEQFF. The CDR3 DNA sequence: TGTGCCAGCAGCCGGACGACTAGCGGGGGAAACAATGAGCAGTTCTTC.

V usage is TRBV7-9 and J usage is TRBJ2-4, with TRBD1 identical over 9 bases. This CDR3 has 13 residues. CDR1 is SEHNR, CDR2 FQNEAQ, per germline (reference sequence). The J segment lost 7 bases and the V segment lost 3 bases, leaving 1 base of the junction unmatched. The CDR3 DNA reads TGTGCCAGCAGCTTCGGACAGGGGAACATTCAGTACTTC. This translates into CASSFGQGNIQYF.

The chain carries TRBV6-4 and TRBJ2-3, with no clear D. CDR3 length: 14 amino acids. The V gene's germline CDR1 is MRHNA and CDR2 SNTAGT. The V end lost 0 bases, the J end lost 5 bases, and 9 bases lay between the germline ends. CDR3 sequence reads: CASSDSGYGDTQYF. The CDR3 nucleotides are TGTGCCAGCAGTGACTCTGGATACGGAGATACGCAGTATTTT.

This clone has just one count. V gene TRBV11-2 combines with J gene TRBJ2-5; 11 positions agree with TRBD2. There are 15 residues in the CDR3. The ends lost 5 bases at V and 2 bases at J; junction bases unmatched: 4. Germline V lookup: CDR1 SGHAT, CDR2 FQNNGV. CDR3 region: CASSPRLAGQETQYF. The CDR3 nucleotides are TGTGCCAGCAGCCCGCGACTAGCGGGACAAGAGACCCAGTACTTC.

As concerns this clone: Other DNA sequences of this sample code for an identical CDR3. The chain has TRBV4-3 and TRBJ1-6; D gene ambiguous. Germline loops: CDR1 LGHNA, CDR2 YSLEER. The CDR3 consists of 14 residues. Deletions cut 1 base from V and 4 bases from J, with 5 bases between. CDR3 residues: CASSQGRYNSPLHF. The CDR3 DNA sequence: TGCGCCAGCAGCCAAGGCCGGTATAATTCACCCCTCCACTTT.

The genes are TRBV5-5 and TRBJ2-7; 7 bases map to TRBD1. The CDR3 is 13 amino acids. Germline assignment: CDR1 SGHKS and CDR2 YYEKEE (reference sequence). The V segment lost 4 bases and the J segment 7 bases; nucleotides outside the gene matches: 8. The CDR3 sequence is CASSPVQGHEQYV. The CDR3 coding sequence is TGTGCCAGCAGCCCCGTACAGGGGCATGAGCAGTACGTC.

There are a few counts of this clone. The V gene is TRBV30, the J gene TRBJ1-2; TRBD1 agrees at 7 bases. Germline V gene lookup returns CDR1 GTSNPN and CDR2 SVGIG (reference sequence). V dropped 5 bases and J dropped 6; count of bases not matched to a gene: 6. The CDR3 consists of 12 residues. The CDR3 nucleotides read TGTGCCTGGCAATGGGACAGCCATGGCTACACCTTC. The encoded protein is CAWQWDSHGYTF.

The V and J genes are TRBV2 and TRBJ2-5, with 7 bases that match TRBD2. J gave up 0 bases and V 8 bases, and 9 bases lay outside the gene matches. The CDR3 length is 15 residues. Per the germline V gene, CDR1 is SNHLY and CDR2 is FYNNEI. The CDR3 DNA follows: TGTGCCAGCGCCGAGGTGCGGGGGAACCAAGAGACCCAGTACTTC. Amino acids: CASAEVRGNQETQYF.

This chain uses TRBV19 with TRBJ2-3; 9 nucleotides align to TRBD2. V shed 4 bases, J shed 2 bases, and the junction held 1 base outside the gene matches. Looked up from germline, CDR1 is LNHDA and CDR2 is SQIVND (reference sequence). The length of the CDR3 is 14 residues. The DNA of the CDR3 is TGTGCCAGTAGTACTAGCGGGATCACAGATACGCAGTATTTT. Its protein is CASSTSGITDTQYF. The entire variable domain, with the rest obtained from reference TRBV19 and TRBJ2-3, is as follows: DGGITQSPKYLFRKEGQNVTLSCEQNLNHDAMYWYRQDPGQGLRLIYYSQIVNDFQKGDIAEGYSVSREKKESFPLTVTSAQKNPTAFYLCASSTSGITDTQYFGPGTRLTVL.